This note documents a single T cell receptor (beta chain) sequence. Its antigen is not yet known. No qualities accompany the bases; no much larger clone lies one base away. The germline V gene sets CDR1 to KGHSH and CDR2 to LQKENI. The CDR3 numbers 15 residues from cysteine through phenylalanine. This entry keeps only the CDR3 DNA: 45 bases, framed from base 1. Compared with germline, V lacks 3 bases and J lacks 2 bases; bases without a gene match: 3. TCRbeta CDR3 regions were amplified from genomic DNA by means of the immunoSEQ Assay, a bias-controlled multiplex PCR. In the source study's methods: The number of nucleated cells in each sample was estimated by amplification of reference gene primers within the assay. To quantify the absolute abundance of each unique TCRbeta CDR3 rearrangement, sequence reads were collapsed and filtered. For each sample, productive Simpson clonality was calculated by taking the square root of Simpson's diversity index across productive rearrangements. The table comes from immuneACCESS by way of TCRdb, which keeps in-frame sequences with V and J called. Part of the clones is missing from these tables; in studies checked, under half for an unresolved V gene and the rest for unknown reasons. The D gene and trimming were derived from the DNA, and the V and J assignments and clone size from that table. The sample table lists around 140,000 clones, more than 85% of them with a count of one. The ten largest clones take up roughly 18% of the sample.

These data belong to a study of blood T cell repertoires in COVID-19 (TCRdb year 2020). About the investigation overall: Samples covering the acute and convalescent phases of COVID-19 were provided by collaborators in the United States, Italy and Spain. A de-identified subject ID, COVID-19 status, age in years and sex were almost always included in the sample metadata. The material from the prospective study consisted of cDNA or gDNA derived from T cells, B-cell-depleted T cells, or PBMCs. Where available, HLA class I and class II types were obtained from metadata supplied by the sample provider rather than from assay-based typing. Samples came from the ongoing ImmuneRACE study (first 160 participants) plus 1,254 subjects from 6 global collaborators. The repertoires were made available in a free public database intended to serve as a resource for research on the immune response to SARS-CoV-2. The dataset comprised deeply sampled blood TCRbeta repertoires from subjects exposed to, actively infected with, or recovered from COVID-19.

General findings and caveats noted by the study authors: Clinical and demographic metadata were provided uncurated, with the amount varying by source and participant.

Collaborating institutions collected whole blood in K2EDTA tubes following their own protocols. For TCRbeta analysis, collaborators shipped samples as frozen whole blood, isolated PBMCs, or DNA extracted from either of those sample types. Material: peripheral blood. This clonotype was obtained from a man aged 45-65 years with active or convalescent COVID-19. Recombination linked TRBV18 to TRBJ2-3; 9 central bases correspond to TRBD2. The CDR3 region has the sequence CASSPGLALTDTQYF. The DNA reads as follows: TGTGCCAGCTCACCCGGACTAGCGCTCACAGATACGCAGTATTTT.